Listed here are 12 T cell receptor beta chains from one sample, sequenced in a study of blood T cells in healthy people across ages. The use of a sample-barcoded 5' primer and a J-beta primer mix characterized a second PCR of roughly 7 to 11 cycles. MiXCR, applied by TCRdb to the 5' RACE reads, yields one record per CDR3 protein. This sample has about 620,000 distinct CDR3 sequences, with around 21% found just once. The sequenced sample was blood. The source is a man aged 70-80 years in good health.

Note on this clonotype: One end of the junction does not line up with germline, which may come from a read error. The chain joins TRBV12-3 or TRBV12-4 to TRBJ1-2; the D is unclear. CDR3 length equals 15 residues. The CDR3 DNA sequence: TGTGCCGGCAGTTTTCGGGCAGAGGGCTATGTCGGCTACACCTTC. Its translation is CAGSFRAEGYVGYTF.

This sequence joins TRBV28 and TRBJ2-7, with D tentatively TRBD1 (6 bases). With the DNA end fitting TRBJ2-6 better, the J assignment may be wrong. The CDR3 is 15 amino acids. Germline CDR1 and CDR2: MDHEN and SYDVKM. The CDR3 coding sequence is TGTGCCAGCAGGAAGGACAGCTCTGGGGCCAACGTCCTGACTTTC. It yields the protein CASRKDSSGANVLTF.

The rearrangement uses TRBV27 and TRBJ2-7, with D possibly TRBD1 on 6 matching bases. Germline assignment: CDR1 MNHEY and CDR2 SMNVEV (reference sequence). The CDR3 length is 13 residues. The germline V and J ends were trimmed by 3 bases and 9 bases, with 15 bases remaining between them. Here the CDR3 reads CASSFAGQTGQYF. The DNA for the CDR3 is TGTGCCAGCAGTTTTGCAGGGCAGACAGGGCAGTACTTC.

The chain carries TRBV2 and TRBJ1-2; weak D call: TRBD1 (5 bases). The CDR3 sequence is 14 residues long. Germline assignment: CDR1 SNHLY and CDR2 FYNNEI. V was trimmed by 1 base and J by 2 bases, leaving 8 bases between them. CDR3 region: CASSEDRGNYGYTF. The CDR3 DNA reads TGTGCCAGCAGTGAAGATCGGGGGAACTATGGCTACACCTTC.

CDR3 amino acids: CASSPQLVTGTDTQYF. CDR3 DNA sequence: TGTGCCAGCAGCCCCCAACTAGTAACGGGCACAGATACGCAGTATTTT. The chain employs TRBV7-3 and TRBJ2-3, with D possibly matching TRBD2 (5 bases). Deletions cut 5 bases from V and 1 base from J, with 16 bases between. CDR1 SGHTA and CDR2 FQGTGA come from the germline V gene. This CDR3 region has 16 residues. Together with reference TRBV7-3 and TRBJ2-3, the CDR3 gives the full variable domain: GAGVSQTPSNKVTEKGKYVELRCDPISGHTALYWYRQSLGQGPEFLIYFQGTGAADDSGLPNDRFFAVRPEGSVSTLKIQRTERGDSAVYLCASSPQLVTGTDTQYFGPGTRLTVL.

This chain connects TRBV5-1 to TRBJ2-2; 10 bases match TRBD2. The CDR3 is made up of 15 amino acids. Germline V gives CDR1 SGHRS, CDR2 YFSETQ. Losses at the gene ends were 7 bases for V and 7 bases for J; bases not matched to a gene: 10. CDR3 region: CASQPSGSTGGELFF. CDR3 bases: TGCGCCAGCCAACCTAGCGGGAGTACAGGCGGGGAGCTGTTTTTT.

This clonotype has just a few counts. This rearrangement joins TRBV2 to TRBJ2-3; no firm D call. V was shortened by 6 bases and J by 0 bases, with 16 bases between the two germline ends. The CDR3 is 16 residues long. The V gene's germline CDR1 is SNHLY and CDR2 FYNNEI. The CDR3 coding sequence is TGTGCCAGCAGACCCGGAGTAAGAAGGAGCACAGATACGCAGTATTTT. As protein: CASRPGVRRSTDTQYF.

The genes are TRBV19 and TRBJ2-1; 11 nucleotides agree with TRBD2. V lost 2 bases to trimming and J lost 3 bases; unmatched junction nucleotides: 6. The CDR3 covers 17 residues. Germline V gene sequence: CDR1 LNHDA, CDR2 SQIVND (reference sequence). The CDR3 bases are TGTGCCAGTAGTATACCCAGGACTAGCGGGTTCTACAATGAGCAGTTCTTC. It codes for CASSIPRTSGFYNEQFF.

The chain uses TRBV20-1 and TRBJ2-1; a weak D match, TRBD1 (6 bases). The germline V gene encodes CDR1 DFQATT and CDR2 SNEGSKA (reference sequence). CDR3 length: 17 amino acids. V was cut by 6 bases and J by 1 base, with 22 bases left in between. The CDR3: CSATDRLGPASYNEQFF. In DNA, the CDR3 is TGCAGTGCCACTGACAGGTTGGGACCCGCGTCCTACAATGAGCAGTTCTTC.

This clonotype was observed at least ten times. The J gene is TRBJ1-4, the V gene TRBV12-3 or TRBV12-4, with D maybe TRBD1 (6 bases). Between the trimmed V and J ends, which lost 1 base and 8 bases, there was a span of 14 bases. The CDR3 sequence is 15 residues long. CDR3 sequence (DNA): TGTGCCAGCAGTTTAGGAGGGGGGTCCGAGGAAAAACTGTTTTTT. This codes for CASSLGGGSEEKLFF.

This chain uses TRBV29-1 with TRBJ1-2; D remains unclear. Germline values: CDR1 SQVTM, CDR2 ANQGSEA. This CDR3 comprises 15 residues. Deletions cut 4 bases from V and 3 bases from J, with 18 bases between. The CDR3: CSVGGSDPVDYGYTF. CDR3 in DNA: TGCAGCGTTGGCGGCAGTGACCCAGTTGACTATGGCTACACCTTC.

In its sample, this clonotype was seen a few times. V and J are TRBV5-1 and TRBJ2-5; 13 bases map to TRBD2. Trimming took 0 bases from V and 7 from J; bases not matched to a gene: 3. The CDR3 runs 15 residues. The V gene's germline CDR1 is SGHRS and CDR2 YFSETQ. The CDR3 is CASSLGLAGGGTQYF. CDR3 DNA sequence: TGCGCCAGCAGCTTGGGACTAGCGGGAGGAGGGACCCAGTACTTC.